Listed below are T cell receptor beta chains from one sample, sequenced in a study of early T cells in non-severe SARS-CoV-2 infection. TCRdb re-derived calls from the 5' RACE reads in MiXCR, one entry per CDR3 protein. Among 20,000 to 30,000 distinct CDR3 sequences listed, 4% to 4.5% were seen once. The sequenced sample was whole blood. The receptors were sampled from an adult who was a healthcare worker with PCR-confirmed SARS-CoV-2 infection or an uninfected control (not recorded which). CDR3s include the opening cysteine and the closing phenylalanine or tryptophan. D genes are given only for firm matches.

D gene: -; V gene: TRBV7-9; J gene: TRBJ1-4; CDR3 protein: CASSFNEKLFF
D gene: -; V gene: TRBV3-1; J gene: TRBJ1-5; CDR3 protein: CASSYQVSNQPQHF
D gene: -; V gene: TRBV6-6; J gene: TRBJ2-3; CDR3 protein: CASSYRARSTDTQYF
D gene: TRBD2; V gene: TRBV5-5; J gene: TRBJ2-2; CDR3 protein: CASSPRLAGGYTGELFF
D gene: -; V gene: TRBV5-1; J gene: TRBJ2-5; CDR3 protein: CASTLPFGDQETQYF
D gene: -; V gene: TRBV7-9; J gene: TRBJ1-1; CDR3 protein: CASRQGGRSTEAFF
D gene: -; V gene: TRBV6-2/TRBV6-3; J gene: TRBJ1-1; CDR3 protein: CASRGYEAFF
D gene: TRBD1; V gene: TRBV6-2/TRBV6-3; J gene: TRBJ1-1; CDR3 protein: CASTKHRTGGKNTEAFF
D gene: -; V gene: TRBV20-1; J gene: TRBJ2-3; CDR3 protein: CSAQSSSDRTDTQYF
D gene: -; V gene: TRBV12-3/TRBV12-4; J gene: TRBJ1-2; CDR3 protein: CASSLRGLYGYTF
D gene: -; V gene: TRBV2; J gene: TRBJ2-6; CDR3 protein: CASKTNERSGANVLTF
D gene: TRBD2; V gene: TRBV16; J gene: TRBJ2-1; CDR3 protein: CASSQYRLAGGSSYNEQFF
D gene: TRBD2; V gene: TRBV2; J gene: TRBJ2-7; CDR3 protein: CATRGSYYEQYF
D gene: -; V gene: TRBV7-2; J gene: TRBJ1-3; CDR3 protein: CASSSSRSSSENTIYF
D gene: -; V gene: TRBV24-1; J gene: TRBJ1-2; CDR3 protein: CATSEGSNYGYTF
D gene: TRBD1; V gene: TRBV6-4; J gene: TRBJ2-3; CDR3 protein: CASSDGTGGDTQYF
D gene: -; V gene: TRBV12-3/TRBV12-4; J gene: TRBJ1-1; CDR3 protein: CASRSQRYEAFF
D gene: TRBD1; V gene: TRBV19; J gene: TRBJ1-5; CDR3 protein: CASSITAGGNQPQHF
D gene: TRBD1; V gene: TRBV6-6; J gene: TRBJ1-2; CDR3 protein: CASSPTGGRVNYGYTF
D gene: TRBD2; V gene: TRBV28; J gene: TRBJ2-1; CDR3 protein: CASSLRGGREQFF
D gene: TRBD1; V gene: TRBV6-2/TRBV6-3; J gene: TRBJ2-7; CDR3 protein: CASSYLEGQGRSEQYF
D gene: TRBD1; V gene: TRBV11-2; J gene: TRBJ2-7; CDR3 protein: CASSLDLSTGGYEQYF
D gene: TRBD2; V gene: TRBV14; J gene: TRBJ2-1; CDR3 protein: CASSQPTSGGYNEQFF
D gene: TRBD1; V gene: TRBV3-1; J gene: TRBJ1-1; CDR3 protein: CASSRGWDRVGDTEAFF
D gene: TRBD2; V gene: TRBV7-2; J gene: TRBJ2-7; CDR3 protein: CASSSQGLPPYEQYF
D gene: TRBD1; V gene: TRBV7-9; J gene: TRBJ2-2; CDR3 protein: CASSQPGQGHTGELFF
D gene: TRBD1; V gene: TRBV13; J gene: TRBJ2-1; CDR3 protein: CASSSAGTGERDEQFF
D gene: TRBD1; V gene: TRBV4-3; J gene: TRBJ2-1; CDR3 protein: CASSPDRGYNEQFF
D gene: -; V gene: TRBV20-1; J gene: TRBJ1-6; CDR3 protein: CSARTTASSYNSPLHF
D gene: TRBD2; V gene: TRBV12-5; J gene: TRBJ2-1; CDR3 protein: CASGLWTSVIEQFF
D gene: -; V gene: TRBV12-3/TRBV12-4; J gene: TRBJ1-4; CDR3 protein: CASSQRDSEGEKLFF
D gene: TRBD1; V gene: TRBV6-1; J gene: TRBJ2-3; CDR3 protein: CASSEWGQGGTDTQYF
D gene: TRBD1; V gene: TRBV24-1; J gene: TRBJ2-5; CDR3 protein: CATSDLMRGRGETQYF
D gene: -; V gene: TRBV29-1; J gene: TRBJ1-2; CDR3 protein: CSVERGLNYGYTF
D gene: -; V gene: TRBV2; J gene: TRBJ2-2; CDR3 protein: CASSEHSNTGELFF
D gene: -; V gene: TRBV6-2/TRBV6-3; J gene: TRBJ1-2; CDR3 protein: CASGVSANYGYTF
D gene: TRBD2; V gene: TRBV10-3; J gene: TRBJ2-5; CDR3 protein: CAIGEGETQYF
D gene: TRBD1; V gene: TRBV7-7; J gene: TRBJ2-1; CDR3 protein: CASSPDRAYNEQFF
D gene: TRBD1; V gene: TRBV7-9; J gene: TRBJ1-1; CDR3 protein: CASSLRGTVSETEAFF
D gene: -; V gene: TRBV4-2; J gene: TRBJ1-1; CDR3 protein: CASSPPDRIAEAFF